A single sample is the source of the 7 T cell receptor beta chains below, sequenced in a study of blood T cell repertoires in COVID-19. This table comes from immunoSEQ multiplex PCR, and its TCRdb copy is limited to in-frame clones, with some not included. The repertoire holds about 42,000 clones, approximately 86% seen once, with more than 20% in the top ten. What was sequenced was peripheral blood. Source of these receptors: a woman of 80 years or more in a cohort sampled during active or convalescent COVID-19.

The CDR3 DNA is TGCGCCAGCAGCCAAGAGGCCGCGGGACTAGCGGGAAGCTACGAGCAGTACTTC. This gives the protein CASSQEAAGLAGSYEQYF. The chain couples TRBV4-3 to TRBJ2-7; 13 positions agree with TRBD2. The length of the CDR3 is 18 residues. Unmatched junction bases numbered 8, after V lost 0 bases and J lost 3 bases. The V gene's germline CDR1 is LGHNA and CDR2 YSLEER.

This chain links TRBV7-8 with TRBJ1-1; D unclear. The CDR3 runs to 13 residues. The germline CDR1 and CDR2 sequences are SGHVS and FQNEAQ. V lost 9 bases to trimming and J lost 1 base, with 12 bases between them. The CDR3 coding sequence is TGTGCCAGTGTCTACGGGGAGAACACTGAAGCTTTCTTT. Translation gives CASVYGENTEAFF.

The chain links TRBV9 to TRBJ2-5, with D unresolved. V was shortened by 0 bases and J by 2 bases, with 8 bases between the two germline ends. In germline, CDR1 is SGDLS, CDR2 YYNGEE. CDR3 length: 14 amino acids. Here the CDR3 reads CASSVGALQETQYF. The DNA of the CDR3 is TGTGCCAGCAGCGTAGGGGCACTTCAAGAGACCCAGTACTTC.

The chain is built from TRBV6-5 and TRBJ2-7; 8 nucleotides agree with TRBD1. With 6 bases clipped from V and 6 bases from J, the junction kept 10 bases outside the gene matches. The CDR3 length is 14 residues. Looked up from germline, CDR1 is MNHEY and CDR2 is SVGAGI. DNA for the CDR3: TGTGCCAGCAGCCAGACAGGGGCGTTCGGCGAGCAGTACTTC. It translates to CASSQTGAFGEQYF.

CDR3 in amino acids: CASSSLAGRADTQYF. DNA for the CDR3: TGTGCCAGCAGCTCACTAGCGGGACGGGCAGATACGCAGTATTTT. This chain links TRBV6-2 or TRBV6-3 with TRBJ2-3, with 10 bases fitting TRBD2. This CDR3 is 15 amino acids long. Trimming removed 6 bases from V and 4 bases from J; junction bases left unmatched: 7. Germline CDR1 is MNHEY and CDR2 is SVGEGT.

This clone counts as medium-sized. The genes are TRBV9 and TRBJ1-3, with D possibly being TRBD1 (5 bases). The CDR3 sequence is 13 residues long. V dropped 0 bases and J dropped 4 bases, with 5 bases sitting between them. The germline V gene has CDR1 SGDLS and CDR2 YYNGEE. In DNA form, the CDR3 reads TGTGCCAGCAGCGTAGAGGGGGGAAACACCATATATTTT. It encodes CASSVEGGNTIYF.

This chain links TRBV9 with TRBJ2-7, with D perhaps TRBD1 (6 bases). V lost 3 bases and J lost 2, with 12 bases in between. This CDR3 is built from 14 residues. Germline-derived CDR1 and CDR2 are SGDLS and YYNGEE. The CDR3 DNA reads TGTGCCAGCAGCGAGCAGGGGATTCCCTACGAGCAGTACTTC. This codes for CASSEQGIPYEQYF.